Below, one T cell receptor beta chain is given with its context. What it binds is unknown. This PCR relied on a set of 60 Vbeta primers and 13 Jbeta primers. Assay used: immunoSEQ multiplex PCR; TCRdb lists only in-frame clones, some missing. The sample carries roughly 180,000 clones, about four fifths recorded once. The data are from a study of cytomegalovirus exposure and HLA in healthy donors. Notes on the study in general: Reports indicated that the classifier achieved high specificity and sensitivity in diagnosing cytomegalovirus status. There were several of the most significant clusters that appeared linked to common viral pathogens in a later analysis. Reports state that TCR beta sequences accurately predicted most subjects' HLA-A and HLA-B alleles. The majority of TCR sequences were rare, yet some public TCRs appeared in many donors.

Sequenced sample: PBMCs. This sequence was found in a man aged 18 to 29 in good health and CMV-seronegative.

CDR3 in amino acids: CASSPGGVRKNYGYTF. CDR3 DNA sequence: TGTGCCAGCAGCCCGGGGGGGGTACGCAAAAACTATGGCTACACCTTC. This rearrangement joins TRBV7-2 to TRBJ1-2; possible D gene TRBD1, 5 bases. This CDR3 is 16 amino acids long. Germline V lookup: CDR1 SGHTA, CDR2 FQGNSA. The V end was cut by 5 bases, the J end by 2 bases, with 18 bases between.